This is a list of T cell receptor beta chains from one sample in a study of CD8 T cells in ankylosing spondylitis. MiXCR, run by TCRdb on the 5' RACE reads, gives a single entry per CDR3 protein. In the table there are under 300,000 distinct CDR3 sequences, roughly a tenth of which are singletons. The sequenced sample was blood, either unsorted or a sorted T cell fraction (not recorded which). These TCRs come from a male donor with ankylosing spondylitis or in good health (not recorded which). CDR3s include the opening cysteine and the closing phenylalanine or tryptophan. D genes are given only for firm matches. Clone size is shown for a subset of rows, as once, few, many or a class of expanded clone.

d_call: .; j_call: TRBJ1-2; v_call: TRBV5-1; clone_size: many; cdr3_aa: CASSLRTGSFDGYTF; cdr3_nt: TGCGCCAGCAGCTTGCGTACCGGGAGCTTCGATGGCTACACCTTC
d_call: TRBD1; j_call: TRBJ1-2; v_call: TRBV7-8; clone_size: few; cdr3_aa: CASSLGQALKGYTF; cdr3_nt: TGTGCCAGCAGCCTTGGACAGGCTTTAAAGGGCTACACCTTC
d_call: .; j_call: TRBJ2-1; v_call: TRBV4-1; clone_size: .; cdr3_aa: CASSTSFIYLFTEQFF; cdr3_nt: TGCGCCAGCAGCACGTCCTTCATCTACCTATTCACTGAGCAGTTCTTC
d_call: .; j_call: TRBJ2-5; v_call: TRBV12-3/TRBV12-4; clone_size: many; cdr3_aa: CASSSDDGGTQYF; cdr3_nt: TGTGCCAGCAGTTCCGATGATGGGGGGACCCAGTACTTC
d_call: TRBD1; j_call: TRBJ2-7; v_call: TRBV12-3/TRBV12-4; clone_size: many; cdr3_aa: CASRPGTGGEQYF; cdr3_nt: TGTGCCAGCAGGCCCGGGACAGGGGGCGAGCAGTACTTC
d_call: .; j_call: TRBJ2-2; v_call: TRBV21-1; clone_size: .; cdr3_aa: CASSTRTSRHSNTGELFF; cdr3_nt: TGTGCCAGCAGCACCCGGACTAGCAGACACTCGAACACCGGGGAGCTGTTTTTT
d_call: .; j_call: TRBJ1-2; v_call: TRBV3-1; clone_size: .; cdr3_aa: CASSQDRRNYGYTF; cdr3_nt: TGTGCCAGCAGCCAAGATAGAAGGAACTATGGCTACACCTTC
d_call: .; j_call: TRBJ2-1; v_call: TRBV29-1; clone_size: many; cdr3_aa: CSVISLTNEQFF; cdr3_nt: TGCAGCGTTATCTCCCTGACCAATGAGCAGTTCTTC
d_call: TRBD2; j_call: TRBJ2-1; v_call: TRBV7-9; clone_size: .; cdr3_aa: CASRVRGIDEQFF; cdr3_nt: TGTGCCAGCAGGGTGCGGGGGATCGATGAGCAGTTCTTC
d_call: TRBD1; j_call: TRBJ1-6; v_call: TRBV7-9; clone_size: .; cdr3_aa: CATQDRASEFSPLHF; cdr3_nt: TGTGCCACCCAAGACAGGGCCTCGGAGTTTTCACCCCTCCACTTT
d_call: TRBD2; j_call: TRBJ2-5; v_call: TRBV27; clone_size: many; cdr3_aa: CASSLGTSGKETQYF; cdr3_nt: TGTGCCAGCAGTTTGGGGACTAGCGGGAAAGAGACCCAGTACTTC
d_call: .; j_call: TRBJ2-1; v_call: TRBV7-2; clone_size: many; cdr3_aa: CASSRLATVEQFF; cdr3_nt: TGTGCCAGCAGCCGTCTAGCGACGGTTGAGCAGTTCTTC
d_call: TRBD2; j_call: TRBJ2-1; v_call: TRBV5-1; clone_size: .; cdr3_aa: CASSFSLAGGNNEQFF; cdr3_nt: TGCGCCAGCAGCTTCTCTCTAGCGGGAGGGAACAATGAGCAGTTCTTC
d_call: .; j_call: TRBJ1-6; v_call: TRBV27; clone_size: many; cdr3_aa: CASSLQGYNSPLHF; cdr3_nt: TGTGCCAGCAGTTTACAGGGATACAATTCACCCCTCCACTTT
d_call: TRBD1; j_call: TRBJ2-1; v_call: TRBV18; clone_size: few; cdr3_aa: CASSPESDRGQFF; cdr3_nt: TGTGCCAGCTCACCCGAGAGTGACAGGGGGCAGTTCTTC
d_call: TRBD2; j_call: TRBJ2-7; v_call: TRBV3-1; clone_size: once; cdr3_aa: CASSQDGETSGYEQYF; cdr3_nt: TGTGCCAGCAGCCAAGATGGGGAGACTAGCGGCTACGAGCAGTACTTC
d_call: .; j_call: TRBJ1-5; v_call: TRBV30; clone_size: .; cdr3_aa: CAWTEGLQGQPQHF; cdr3_nt: TGTGCCTGGACCGAGGGGTTGCAGGGTCAGCCCCAGCATTTT
d_call: .; j_call: TRBJ1-5; v_call: TRBV10-1; clone_size: many; cdr3_aa: CASIGGPHQPQHF; cdr3_nt: TGCGCCAGCATCGGCGGACCGCATCAGCCCCAGCATTTT
d_call: .; j_call: TRBJ1-2; v_call: TRBV4-2; clone_size: many; cdr3_aa: CASSQVSGAGGYTF; cdr3_nt: TGTGCCAGCAGCCAAGTTTCGGGGGCGGGTGGCTACACCTTC
d_call: TRBD1; j_call: TRBJ2-6; v_call: TRBV20-1; clone_size: many; cdr3_aa: CSASGTASSGANVLTF; cdr3_nt: TGCAGTGCATCCGGGACAGCGTCCTCTGGGGCCAACGTCCTGACTTTC
d_call: .; j_call: TRBJ2-5; v_call: TRBV5-1; clone_size: .; cdr3_aa: CASSYGLGETQYF; cdr3_nt: TGCGCCAGCAGCTACGGGTTGGGAGAGACCCAGTACTTC
d_call: .; j_call: TRBJ1-2; v_call: TRBV13; clone_size: many; cdr3_aa: CASTPPAPSADSRSYF; cdr3_nt: TGTGCCAGCACTCCCCCGGCGCCTTCAGCGGACAGTCGGTCTTACTTC
d_call: TRBD1; j_call: TRBJ2-2; v_call: TRBV7-2; clone_size: few; cdr3_aa: CASSLIGQGARELFF; cdr3_nt: TGTGCCAGCAGCCTGATCGGACAGGGGGCCCGGGAGCTGTTTTTT
d_call: TRBD2; j_call: TRBJ2-7; v_call: TRBV3-1; clone_size: many; cdr3_aa: CASSPFSGPYEQYF; cdr3_nt: TGTGCCAGCAGCCCTTTTAGCGGGCCCTACGAGCAGTACTTC
d_call: .; j_call: TRBJ2-1; v_call: TRBV6-1; clone_size: many; cdr3_aa: CASSVIGRSYNEQFF; cdr3_nt: TGTGCCAGCAGTGTCATTGGACGCTCCTACAATGAGCAGTTCTTC
d_call: TRBD1; j_call: TRBJ1-1; v_call: TRBV15; clone_size: many; cdr3_aa: CATSREDRSTMEAFF; cdr3_nt: TGTGCCACCAGCAGAGAGGACAGGTCAACAATGGAAGCTTTCTTT
d_call: .; j_call: TRBJ1-6; v_call: TRBV30; clone_size: few; cdr3_aa: CAWSVQSAPLHF; cdr3_nt: TGTGCCTGGAGTGTACAGTCGGCACCCCTCCACTTT
d_call: TRBD1; j_call: TRBJ1-3; v_call: TRBV2; clone_size: .; cdr3_aa: CASDGQATGNTIYF; cdr3_nt: TGTGCCAGCGATGGACAGGCTACTGGAAACACCATATATTTT
d_call: .; j_call: TRBJ2-3; v_call: TRBV14; clone_size: many; cdr3_aa: CASSQNAGRKSDTQYF; cdr3_nt: TGTGCCAGCAGCCAAAATGCGGGCCGGAAATCAGATACGCAGTATTTT
d_call: .; j_call: TRBJ2-7; v_call: TRBV20-1; clone_size: many; cdr3_aa: CSARVIDPSRGADYEQYF; cdr3_nt: TGCAGTGCTAGAGTCATAGACCCAAGTAGGGGGGCAGACTACGAGCAGTACTTC
d_call: .; j_call: TRBJ2-2; v_call: TRBV4-1; clone_size: many; cdr3_aa: CASSQRALRERGTNTGELFF; cdr3_nt: TGCGCCAGCAGCCAAAGGGCACTTAGGGAAAGGGGGACGAACACCGGGGAGCTGTTTTTT